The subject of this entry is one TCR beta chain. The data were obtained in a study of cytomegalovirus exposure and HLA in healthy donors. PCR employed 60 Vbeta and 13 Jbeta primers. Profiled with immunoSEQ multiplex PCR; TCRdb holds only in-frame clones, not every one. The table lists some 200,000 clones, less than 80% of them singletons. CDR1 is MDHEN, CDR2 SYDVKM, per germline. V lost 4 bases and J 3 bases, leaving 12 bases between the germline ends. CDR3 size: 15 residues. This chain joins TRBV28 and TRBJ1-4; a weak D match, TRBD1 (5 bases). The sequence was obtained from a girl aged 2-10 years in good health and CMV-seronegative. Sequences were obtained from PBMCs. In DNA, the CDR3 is TGTGCCAGCAGTTCTCCAGGGACTGCTAATGAAAAACTGTTTTTT. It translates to CASSSPGTANEKLFF.